The rows below give T cell receptor beta chains drawn from one sample of a study of technical replicates of blood from several donors. Sequencing used immunoSEQ multiplex PCR; TCRdb keeps in-frame clones, though not all of them. The sample lists fewer than 100,000 clones; over 85% were seen once. Sequencing was done on a sample of T cells isolated from PBMCs. The receptors come from a human donor in good health. The CDR3 runs from the conserved cysteine through the conserved F or W. A D gene is named only where the DNA matches it firmly. Clone size is given for some rows only: seen once, a few or many times, or a class if the clone is expanded.

j_gene | v_gene | d_gene | abundance | CDR3nt | CDR3aa
TRBJ2-1 | TRBV4-3 | NA | NA | TGCGCCAGCAGCCAAGACCCCAAGTCCGGGTTCCATGATGAGCAGTTCTTC | CASSQDPKSGFHDEQFF
TRBJ2-3 | TRBV7-8 | TRBD2 | NA | TGTGCCAGCAGCTTAGAAGGACTAGCGGGAGCTGCAGATACGCAGTATTTT | CASSLEGLAGAADTQYF
TRBJ2-5 | TRBV7-2 | NA | NA | TGTGCCAGCAGCTTACAAGGACAGCTCAGTCAAGAGACCCAGTACTTC | CASSLQGQLSQETQYF
TRBJ2-7 | TRBV29-1 | TRBD2 | NA | TGCAGCGTTCCCAAGGAGGCGGGAGGGCTCTTAACCTTC | CSVPKEAGGLLTF
TRBJ1-2 | TRBV7-8 | NA | NA | TGTGCCAGCAGCTTAGGGTGGGAGCTTGGCTACACCTTC | CASSLGWELGYTF
TRBJ2-1 | TRBV6-1 | TRBD1 | NA | TGTGCCAGCACTCAGGACAGGAGTTACAATGAGCAGTTCTTC | CASTQDRSYNEQFF
TRBJ2-7 | TRBV19 | NA | NA | TGTGCCAGTAGTATGCAAGGGGGCTACGAGCAGTACTTC | CASSMQGGYEQYF
TRBJ1-2 | TRBV27 | TRBD1 | NA | TGTGCCAGCAGTTCACGCAGGACAGGGGGCTACTCGTTTGGCTACACCTTC | CASSSRRTGGYSFGYTF
TRBJ2-7 | TRBV2 | TRBD2 | NA | TGTGCCATCGGTCGGACGGGAGGAGCCTACGAGCAGTACTTC | CAIGRTGGAYEQYF
TRBJ2-7 | TRBV7-6 | NA | NA | TGTGCCAGCAGCTTTTTCTCCGGACTCTCCTACGAGCAGTACTTC | CASSFFSGLSYEQYF
TRBJ2-2 | TRBV9 | TRBD1 | NA | TGTGCCAGCAGCATACAGGGGGTGGGGACCGGGGAGCTGTTTTTT | CASSIQGVGTGELFF
TRBJ1-3 | TRBV28 | TRBD1 | NA | TGTGCCAGCAGTTTAGGACAGGGGGGAAACACCATATATTTT | CASSLGQGGNTIYF
TRBJ2-5 | TRBV9 | NA | once | TGTGCCAGCAGCGTATGGCAGGAAAAAATAGAGACCCAGTACTTC | CASSVWQEKIETQYF
TRBJ2-7 | TRBV19 | NA | NA | TGTGCCAGTAGTCTACGACTAGACGAGCAGTACTTC | CASSLRLDEQYF
TRBJ1-1 | TRBV7-2 | NA | NA | TGTGCCAGCAGCTTAAATCAGTACACTGAAGCTTTCTTT | CASSLNQYTEAFF
TRBJ1-1 | TRBV11-3 | NA | NA | TGTGCCAGCAGCCCAGGACAGTACACTGAAGCTTTCTTT | CASSPGQYTEAFF
TRBJ2-1 | TRBV2 | TRBD2 | NA | TGTGCCAGTAACCGGGACTACATCCATGAGCAGTTCTTC | CASNRDYIHEQFF
TRBJ2-7 | TRBV11-3 | TRBD2 | once | TGTGCCAGCAGCGCCCCCCCCATACTAGCGGGAGTTTCCTACGAGCAGTACTTC | CASSAPPILAGVSYEQYF
TRBJ1-1 | TRBV29-1 | NA | NA | TGCAGCGTTGCAGGGTTGGGGAACACTGAAGCTTTCTTT | CSVAGLGNTEAFF
TRBJ2-7 | TRBV19 | TRBD2 | NA | TGTGCCAGTAGTATGAGACTAGCGGACAACTACGAGCAGTACTTC | CASSMRLADNYEQYF
TRBJ1-4 | TRBV30 | NA | NA | TGTGCCTGGAGTCGAGTAAACAATGAAAAACTGTTTTTT | CAWSRVNNEKLFF
TRBJ2-3 | TRBV18 | TRBD2 | NA | TGTGCCAGCTCACCACCGATCGGTAGCGGGAGTCTGGATACGCAGTATTTT | CASSPPIGSGSLDTQYF
TRBJ1-1 | TRBV7-9 | TRBD1 | NA | TGTGCCAGCAGCCTAAACACATACAGGGGAGAAACTGAAGCTTTCTTT | CASSLNTYRGETEAFF
TRBJ1-1 | TRBV11-2 | NA | NA | TGTGCCAGCAGCTTAACAGGGCGAGAAGCTTTCTTT | CASSLTGREAFF
TRBJ1-4 | TRBV10-1 | NA | NA | TGCGCCAGCAGTGTTGGAGGACCTAATGAAAAACTGTTTTTT | CASSVGGPNEKLFF
TRBJ2-1 | TRBV25-1 | TRBD2 | NA | TGTGCCAGCAGTTACCTGACTAGCCCCCACGGCAATGAGCAGTTCTTC | CASSYLTSPHGNEQFF
TRBJ2-1 | TRBV6-6 | NA | NA | TGTGCCAGCAGATCCGGCCAGACTGATGCTGGAGAGCAGTTCTTC | CASRSGQTDAGEQFF
TRBJ2-1 | TRBV5-1 | NA | NA | TGCGCCAGCAGCATCCCGGGAGATGAGCAGTTCTTC | CASSIPGDEQFF
TRBJ1-5 | TRBV4-2 | TRBD1 | NA | TGTGCCAGCAGCCAGATGACAGGGTCGCGCAATCAGCCCCAGCATTTT | CASSQMTGSRNQPQHF
TRBJ2-1 | TRBV29-1 | TRBD2 | NA | TGCAGCGTTGCCCCTAGCGGGAGCCATGAGCAGTTCTTC | CSVAPSGSHEQFF
TRBJ2-3 | TRBV4-3 | NA | once | TGCGCCAGCAGCCAAGATTTCGGGACACGGGCTGATACGCAGTATTTT | CASSQDFGTRADTQYF
TRBJ2-7 | TRBV5-1 | NA | NA | TGCGCCAGCAGCTTGAACGGTGGGGCGCGGTACGAGCAGTACTTC | CASSLNGGARYEQYF
TRBJ2-7 | TRBV6-1 | TRBD1 | NA | TGTGCCAGCGGACCGGACAGGGAGAGGGCCTACGAGCAGTACTTC | CASGPDRERAYEQYF
TRBJ1-1 | TRBV10-2 | NA | NA | TGCGCCAGCAGTGTAGGGGTCCCAAACACTGAAGCTTTCTTT | CASSVGVPNTEAFF
TRBJ2-5 | TRBV30 | NA | NA | TGTGCCTGGAGCACACCGGACTCTGGGAGCCAAGAGACCCAGTACTTC | CAWSTPDSGSQETQYF
TRBJ2-7 | TRBV6-6 | NA | NA | TGTGCCAGCAGTTACTCTCCCCAGAATGAGCAGTACTTC | CASSYSPQNEQYF
TRBJ1-2 | TRBV19 | NA | NA | TGTGCCAGTAGGTCGGGGTCAGGCAACTATGGCTACACCTTC | CASRSGSGNYGYTF
TRBJ1-2 | TRBV19 | TRBD1 | NA | TGTGCCAGTAGTATAGGAAGGACAGGGGGCTATGGCTACACCTTC | CASSIGRTGGYGYTF
TRBJ2-1 | TRBV6-5 | NA | NA | TGTGCCAGCAGTCCCTCCGGGACTTACAATGAGCAGTTCTTC | CASSPSGTYNEQFF
TRBJ1-2 | TRBV19 | TRBD1 | NA | TGTGCCAGTACCCATACCGGGACAGTCTATGGCTACACCTTC | CASTHTGTVYGYTF
TRBJ2-1 | TRBV4-3 | NA | once | TGCGCCAGCAGCCTCCTGTTGACGGACAGTCCTCTGGTGGAGCAGTTCTTC | CASSLLLTDSPLVEQFF
TRBJ1-5 | TRBV5-1 | TRBD1 | NA | TGCGCCAGCAGCGAGGGACAGGGTAATCAGCCCCAGCATTTT | CASSEGQGNQPQHF
TRBJ1-4 | TRBV10-3 | NA | NA | TGTGCCATCTCCCGGGGGGGTTCGGGAGAAAAACTGTTTTTT | CAISRGGSGEKLFF
TRBJ1-1 | TRBV30 | NA | NA | TGTGCCTGGACAGGGGACGTTTGGACTGAAGCTTTCTTT | CAWTGDVWTEAFF
TRBJ2-1 | TRBV14 | NA | NA | TGTGCCAGCAGCCAAGCAGTCCCTAGGTTCCCCCACAATGAGCAGTTCTTC | CASSQAVPRFPHNEQFF
TRBJ2-3 | TRBV9 | NA | NA | TGTGCCAGCAGCGTTGGTGGGGCCACGAATACGCAGTATTTT | CASSVGGATNTQYF
TRBJ2-7 | TRBV19 | TRBD2 | NA | TGTGCCAGTAGTTCCGGGACTAGCGTAAGGGAGCAGTACTTC | CASSSGTSVREQYF
TRBJ2-1 | TRBV27 | TRBD2 | NA | TGTGCCAGCACCAGCGGGAGGTTCTCCTACAATGAGCAGTTCTTC | CASTSGRFSYNEQFF
TRBJ2-1 | TRBV9 | NA | NA | TGTGCCAGCAGCGTAGGAGAAGATGGAGGGAGGATTACGGTCTTC | CASSVGEDGGRITVF
TRBJ2-7 | TRBV7-2 | TRBD2 | NA | TGTGCCAGCAGCTCGGGACTAGCGGGAGACGAGCAGTACTTC | CASSSGLAGDEQYF
TRBJ1-1 | TRBV15 | NA | few | TGTGCCACCAGCGCGCGTAGAGTCTCCGCGAACACTGAAGCTTTCTTT | CATSARRVSANTEAFF
TRBJ2-5 | TRBV5-1 | NA | NA | TGCGCCAGCAGCGGGACACAAGCTGAGACCCAGTACTTC | CASSGTQAETQYF
TRBJ2-7 | TRBV21-1 | NA | NA | TGTGCCAGCAGCAGTTCGGCTAGCGGGAGTTACGAGCAGTACTTC | CASSSSASGSYEQYF
TRBJ2-1 | TRBV30 | NA | few | TGTGCCTGGGAGGGGGGGGGAACGGGAGCAAACAATGAGCAGTTCTTC | CAWEGGGTGANNEQFF
TRBJ2-1 | TRBV7-8 | NA | NA | TGTGCCAGCAGCTTGGTGGGAGGTAACTACAATGAGCAGTTCTTC | CASSLVGGNYNEQFF
TRBJ1-1 | TRBV27 | NA | once | TGTGCCAGCAGTTTATCGGGGGCTGGAACTGAAGCTTTCTTT | CASSLSGAGTEAFF
TRBJ1-1 | TRBV7-9 | NA | NA | TGTGCCAGCAGCTTATTAGCTGAAGCTTTCTTT | CASSLLAEAFF
TRBJ2-7 | TRBV6-5 | TRBD1 | NA | TGTGCCAGCGGCGCGACAGGGGAAGTCTTC | CASGATGEVF
TRBJ2-3 | TRBV9 | NA | NA | TGTGCCAGCAGCGTAGAGCTAGAAGATACGCAGTATTTT | CASSVELEDTQYF